This is a list of T cell receptor beta chains from one sample in a study of blood T cell repertoires in COVID-19. Using immunoSEQ multiplex PCR, the repertoire was profiled, and TCRdb retains in-frame clones only, with some absent. The data show under 300,000 clones, more than 70% seen once. The sequenced sample consisted of PBMCs or T cells enriched from blood (not recorded which). Receptor source: a woman aged 40 to 50 with acute COVID-19. Each CDR3 is given with its conserved first and last residue. A D gene is named only where the DNA matches it firmly. Not all rows give a size; the values are once, few, many and, for expanded clones, a class.

TGTGCCAGCAGCTTAAGTGGGGGGGGTGCAGATACGCAGTATTTT | CASSLSGGGADTQYF | TRBJ2-3 | TRBV13 | TRBD2 | -
TGTGCCAGCAGCCCCCTTTGGGGGGACACAGATACGCAGTATTTT | CASSPLWGDTDTQYF | TRBJ2-3 | TRBV9 | - | -
TGCGCCAGCAGCCCGGAGGCGGTCAACTATGGCTACACCTTC | CASSPEAVNYGYTF | TRBJ1-2 | TRBV5-1 | - | -
TGTGCCAGCGGGGCCCGGTACACTGAAGCTTTCTTT | CASGARYTEAFF | TRBJ1-1 | TRBV7-2 | - | -
TGTGCCAGTAGTATAGATCTCGTACAGTATGGCTACACCTTC | CASSIDLVQYGYTF | TRBJ1-2 | TRBV19 | - | -
TGTGCCAGCAGCTCAACCAGGGTTCCCCATTATGGCTACACCTTC | CASSSTRVPHYGYTF | TRBJ1-2 | TRBV11-2 | - | -
TGTGCCAGCAGGCGGGGCACTGAAGCTTTCTTT | CASRRGTEAFF | TRBJ1-1 | TRBV27 | - | -
TGTGCCAGTAGTACCCGTAGAGGGAGCTCCTACGAGCAGTACTTC | CASSTRRGSSYEQYF | TRBJ2-7 | TRBV19 | - | -
TGTGCCACCAGTGACGCCGGGACTAGCATCACAGATACGCAGTATTTT | CATSDAGTSITDTQYF | TRBJ2-3 | TRBV24-1 | TRBD2 | -
TGCGCCAGCAGCTTGCCAGGGGGCTACGAGCAGTACTTC | CASSLPGGYEQYF | TRBJ2-7 | TRBV5-1 | TRBD1 | -
TGTGCCAGCAGCTCCCTGGCAGGGACTGAAGCTTTCTTT | CASSSLAGTEAFF | TRBJ1-1 | TRBV11-2 | - | -
TGCGCCAGCAGTGGGGACAGCTCCTACGAGCAGTACTTC | CASSGDSSYEQYF | TRBJ2-7 | TRBV10-2 | TRBD1 | -
TGTGCCACACAAGGCGGGGGAGGAGCGGAGACCCAGTACTTC | CATQGGGGAETQYF | TRBJ2-5 | TRBV19 | TRBD2 | -
TGTGCCAGCAGGGGGGACAGGACAAGTCAGCCCCAGCATTTT | CASRGDRTSQPQHF | TRBJ1-5 | TRBV2 | TRBD1 | -
TGTGCCAGCACCCTTAGCGGGGTAAAAGATACGCAGTATTTT | CASTLSGVKDTQYF | TRBJ2-3 | TRBV7-2 | TRBD2 | -
TGCGCCAGCAGCTTGGAGGGGCGCGAAACAGATACGCAGTATTTT | CASSLEGRETDTQYF | TRBJ2-3 | TRBV5-1 | - | -
TGTGCCAGCAGTGCCTCCCCAGGGCAGGGCATCTATGGCTACACCTTC | CASSASPGQGIYGYTF | TRBJ1-2 | TRBV6-1 | - | -
TGTGCCAGCAGTGAATTGGGGGCGGGCTACACCTTC | CASSELGAGYTF | TRBJ1-2 | TRBV25-1 | - | -
TGTGCCAGAGCGCGAAGGGGACGGGACAGGGAAGATGAACAGCCCCAGCATTTT | CARARRGRDREDEQPQHF | TRBJ1-5 | TRBV19 | TRBD1 | -
TGTGCCAGCAGCGTAGCAGCGGGAGGCCAAGAGACCCAGTACTTC | CASSVAAGGQETQYF | TRBJ2-5 | TRBV9 | TRBD2 | -
TGTGCCAGCAGCTCGGGACTAGCTTACGATACGCAGTATTTT | CASSSGLAYDTQYF | TRBJ2-3 | TRBV7-2 | TRBD2 | -
TGTGCCACCAGTGCCCTGGGACAGAGCTATGGCTACACCTTC | CATSALGQSYGYTF | TRBJ1-2 | TRBV24-1 | TRBD1 | -
TGTGCCAGCAGCCAATCGACAGGGGCTGGAAACACCATATATTTT | CASSQSTGAGNTIYF | TRBJ1-3 | TRBV16 | TRBD1 | -
TGTGCCAGCAGCTCAAGGGGTAGGGGCTCACCCCTCCACTTT | CASSSRGRGSPLHF | TRBJ1-6 | TRBV11-2 | - | once
TGCGCCAGCAGCTTAGCAGGTAAATTGAACACTGAAGCTTTCTTT | CASSLAGKLNTEAFF | TRBJ1-1 | TRBV5-1 | - | -
TGTGCCAGCAGCTTGGAGGGGCCATCCTCAGATACGCAGTATTTT | CASSLEGPSSDTQYF | TRBJ2-3 | TRBV5-4 | - | -
TGTGCCAGCAGTACTCGGGCAGGGACAGTTGACACTGAAGCTTTCTTT | CASSTRAGTVDTEAFF | TRBJ1-1 | TRBV6-2/TRBV6-3 | TRBD1 | few
TGTGCCAGCAGTCGACATTACTGGGAGACCCAGTACTTC | CASSRHYWETQYF | TRBJ2-5 | TRBV6-5 | - | -
TGTGCCAGCAGCCAATCCGGGGGCTCCTACGAGCAGTACTTC | CASSQSGGSYEQYF | TRBJ2-7 | TRBV4-2 | - | once
TGTGCCAGCAGCCAATGGAGCGGGGGGGTCGATGAGCAGTTCTTC | CASSQWSGGVDEQFF | TRBJ2-1 | TRBV3-1/TRBV3-2 | TRBD2 | -
TGTGCCAGCAGAGAGGGACTAGCTCAGGTTCGGACCCAGTACTTC | CASREGLAQVRTQYF | TRBJ2-5 | TRBV6-5 | TRBD2 | -
TGTGCCTGGAGTGTCCAGGTGCAGGATGAGCAGTTCTTC | CAWSVQVQDEQFF | TRBJ2-1 | TRBV30 | - | -
TGTGCCAGCAGCTTATCGCCGCCTGCGGGGGCGGGGAACACTGAAGCTTTCTTT | CASSLSPPAGAGNTEAFF | TRBJ1-1 | TRBV7-9 | - | -